This TCR beta chain was captured by sequencing in a study of CD8 T cells in ankylosing spondylitis. J lost 3 bases, V lost 4 bases, and 2 bases had no gene match. The germline V gene encodes CDR1 SGHTA and CDR2 FQGNSA. CDR3 size: 15 residues. TCRdb re-derived calls from the 5' RACE reads in MiXCR, one entry per CDR3 protein. The data hold under 550,000 distinct CDR3 sequences, with about 24% observed a single time. This clonotype has only a few counts. Its antigen is unknown. A much larger clone is a single base away; this may be a read error. Whole-study findings and limits: For ankylosing spondylitis blood, a TCR beta motif of several highly homologous variants appeared characteristic.

Sample: blood, either unsorted or a sorted T cell fraction (not recorded which). J is TRBJ2-1 and V is TRBV7-2; 11 bases are a match to TRBD2. The receptor was isolated from a male donor with ankylosing spondylitis. CDR3 sequence: CASSSGLADYNEQFF. Written as DNA, the CDR3 is TGTGCCAGCAGCTCGGGACTAGCGGACTACAATGAGCAGTTCTTC.